This TCR beta chain originates from a study of T cell changes during pregnancy in multiple sclerosis. Assay used: immunoSEQ multiplex PCR; TCRdb lists only in-frame clones, some missing. The sample has 91,000 or so clones, approximately 93% seen once. This receptor was taken from a female donor with multiple sclerosis, enrolled in a pregnancy study. Sequenced here: peripheral blood, sampled after pregnancy.

The CDR3 is CATSRDKSGGFGYTF. The CDR3, as DNA: TGTGCCACCAGCAGAGATAAGTCAGGGGGCTTTGGCTACACCTTC. This rearrangement joins TRBV15 to TRBJ1-2; 8 bases are shared with TRBD1. Germline lookup yields CDR1 LNHNV and CDR2 YYDKDF (reference sequence). The CDR3 has 15 residues. Trimming cost V 0 bases and J 7 bases; bases outside gene matches: 7.